This T cell receptor (beta chain) was identified in a study of CD8+CD57+ T cells in acquired aplastic anemia. Overall study: Quantities of DNA derived from sorted CD4+ and CD8+ cells averaged around 3 ug. Overall study results and limits: Patients did not significantly differ from controls in CD8+ Simpson's diversity.

Germline assignment: CDR1 SNHLY and CDR2 FYNNEI. CDR3 size: 13 residues. Trimming pared 5 bases from V and 6 bases from J, leaving 13 bases between. Of note for this clonotype: What it binds is not known.

Template material for TCR beta VDJ and CDR3 profiling consisted of genomic DNA. From the reads, TCRdb called clonotypes with MiXCR, one entry per CDR3 protein. This table has some 290,000 distinct CDR3 sequences, approximately 57% appearing once. The source material was sorted CD4+, CD8+, or CD8+CD57+ T cells (not recorded which) from PBMCs. The V and J genes are TRBV2 and TRBJ1-2; D is undetermined. This sequence was found in a human donor with severe aplastic anemia or a healthy control (not recorded which). For the CDR3, the DNA is TGTGCCAGCAGTTACCGGGCAAGCGATGGCTACACCTTC. Translated: CASSYRASDGYTF. Full variable domain (missing parts from reference TRBV2 and TRBJ1-2): EPEVTQTPSHQVTQMGQEVILRCVPISNHLYFYWYRQILGQKVEFLVSFYNNEISEKSEIFDDQFSVERPDGSNFTLKIRSTKLEDSAMYFCASSYRASDGYTFGSGTRLTVV.